This T cell receptor (beta chain) stems from a study of response to subunit inactivated influenza vaccine. TCRdb reprocessed the RT-PCR reads via MiXCR and lists one record per CDR3 protein. The sample records 500,000 to 700,000 distinct CDR3 sequences, approximately 20% being singletons. CDR1 and CDR2 from the germline V gene are SEHNR and FQNEAQ (reference sequence). The CDR3 contains 15 residues. Trimming took 3 bases from V and 7 from J; bases not matched to a gene: 7. The same data also contributed to another study, on T cells expressing NK-cell markers. From that study: Scientists made TCR beta cDNA using 5'RACE template switching with UMIs. Sorted CD3+CD56+NKG2C+, CD3+CD56+NKG2C- and CD3+CD56-NKG2C+ T cells provided the TCR beta repertoires. Dominant NKG2C+ clonotypes accounted for roughly 1.0-8% of CD8+ T cells in a handful of donors. A handful of donors showed these clonotypes also leading the CD3+CD56-NKG2C+ fraction.

This sample comprised CD4+ T cells sorted from PBMCs, obtained 11 to 12 days after vaccination. This chain links TRBV7-9 with TRBJ2-1; 9 bases fit TRBD1. This clonotype was sampled from a man aged 50 or older who received an inactivated influenza vaccine. The CDR3 here is CASSFTGGRGNEQFF. The DNA for the CDR3 is TGTGCCAGCAGCTTTACAGGGGGCAGGGGTAATGAGCAGTTCTTC.